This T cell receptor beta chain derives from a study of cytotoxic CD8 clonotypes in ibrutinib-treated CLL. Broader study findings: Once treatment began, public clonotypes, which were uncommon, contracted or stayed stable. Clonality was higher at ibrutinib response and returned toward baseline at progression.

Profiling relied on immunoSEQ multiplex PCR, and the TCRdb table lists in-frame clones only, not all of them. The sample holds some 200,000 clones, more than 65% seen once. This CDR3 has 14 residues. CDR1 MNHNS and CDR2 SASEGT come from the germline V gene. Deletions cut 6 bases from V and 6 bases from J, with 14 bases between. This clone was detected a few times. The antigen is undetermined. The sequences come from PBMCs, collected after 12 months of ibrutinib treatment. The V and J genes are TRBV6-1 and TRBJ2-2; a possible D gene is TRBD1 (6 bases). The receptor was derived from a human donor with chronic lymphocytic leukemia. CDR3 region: CASRLQGISGELFF. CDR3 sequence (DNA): TGTGCCAGCAGACTGCAGGGGATTTCCGGGGAGCTGTTTTTT.